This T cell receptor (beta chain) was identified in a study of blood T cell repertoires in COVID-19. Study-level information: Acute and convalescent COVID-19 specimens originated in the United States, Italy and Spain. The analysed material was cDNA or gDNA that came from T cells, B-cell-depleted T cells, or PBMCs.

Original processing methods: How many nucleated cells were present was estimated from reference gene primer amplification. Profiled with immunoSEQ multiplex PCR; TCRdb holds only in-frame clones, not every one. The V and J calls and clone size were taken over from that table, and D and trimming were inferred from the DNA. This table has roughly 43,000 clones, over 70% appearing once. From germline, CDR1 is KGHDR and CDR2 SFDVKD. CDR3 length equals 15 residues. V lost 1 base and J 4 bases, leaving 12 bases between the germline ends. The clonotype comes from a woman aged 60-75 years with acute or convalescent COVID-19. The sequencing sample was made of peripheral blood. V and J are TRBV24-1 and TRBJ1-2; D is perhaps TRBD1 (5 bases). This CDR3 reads CATSDLLGQTYGYTF. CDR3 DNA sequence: TGTGCCACCAGTGATTTATTGGGGCAGACCTATGGCTACACCTTC.